This TCR beta chain was found in a study of control samples from healthy donors and cancer patients. Clones were read by immunoSEQ multiplex PCR, and TCRdb kept only the in-frame ones, dropping some. Among about 82,000 clones listed, roughly 94% were seen once. CDR1 is SGDLS and CDR2 is YYNGEE in the germline V gene. Trimming shortened V by 0 bases and J by 2 bases, and 8 bases separated the two germline ends. The CDR3 is made up of 14 amino acids. The receptor was isolated from a woman under 30 in good health. The specimen was blood. The chain joins TRBV9 to TRBJ1-2; TRBD1 is a possible D gene (5 bases). The CDR3 bases are TGTGCCAGCAGCGTAGAAGACAGAAACTATGGCTACACCTTC. Its protein is CASSVEDRNYGYTF.